This TCR beta chain was sequenced for a study of blood T cell repertoires in COVID-19. Across the whole study: Sites across the United States, Italy and Spain contributed samples from acute and convalescent COVID-19.

CDR3 length: 17 residues. Per the germline V gene, CDR1 is SGHTA and CDR2 is FQGNSA. Trimming shortened V by 1 base and J by 3 bases, and 16 bases separated the two germline ends. Authors' methods: Using reference gene primer amplification, nucleated cell counts were estimated. Assay used: immunoSEQ multiplex PCR; TCRdb lists only in-frame clones, some missing. That table gives V, J and clone size, and the DNA gave D and trimming. The sample records 100,000 to 150,000 clones, more than 75% being singletons. V gene TRBV7-2 combines with J gene TRBJ2-1; D is unclear. Sequenced material: peripheral blood. The sequence derives from a human donor in a cohort sampled during active COVID-19. CDR3 nucleotide sequence: TGTGCCAGCAGCTTAGTGCCTCCAGATCCCCTCTACAATGAGCAGTTCTTC. This sequence encodes CASSLVPPDPLYNEQFF.